This entry lists 10 T cell receptor beta chains sequenced from one sample in a study of CD8+ T cells in alopecia areata. The sequencing template was cDNA reverse transcribed from extracted RNA. TCRdb's table, derived via immunoSEQ multiplex PCR, lists solely in-frame clones and lacks some. The repertoire consists of more than 90,000 clones, none detected only once. Source material: lesional skin. The receptors stem from a C3H/HeJ mouse with alopecia areata. The mouse line has the MHC haplotype H2-k.

This clone has just a few counts. The gene symbols are mouse symbols. From the germline J gene comes the end of the CDR3, since the read stops 4 residues before it. The same CDR3 also results from other DNA sequences found in this sample. V gene TRBV13-3 combines with J gene TRBJ1-1; 9 bases align to TRBD1. The CDR3 runs 16 residues. The germline V gene has CDR1 NNHDY and CDR2 SYVADS. The ends lost 2 bases at V and 3 bases at J; junction bases unmatched: 8. CDR3 amino acids: CASSEPGQGGDTEVFF. The CDR3 bases that were read are TGTGCCAGCAGTGAGCCGGGACAGGGAGGGGACACA.

Remarks on this clone: The germline and genes are mouse ones. The sequenced fragment ends 4 residues before the CDR3 boundary, so the rest is inferred from the germline J gene. The rearrangement joins TRBV13-3 to TRBJ2-7; 9 bases map to TRBD2. The CDR3 contains 13 residues. Per the germline V gene, CDR1 is NNHDY and CDR2 is SYVADS. This CDR3 is CASQDGGAYEQYF. Incomplete CDR3 DNA: TGTGCCAGCCAGGATGGGGGGGCTTAT.

This clone was recorded a few times. Genes here carry mouse names. From the germline J gene comes the end of the CDR3, since the read stops 4 residues before it. The chain links TRBV19 to TRBJ1-1; D unresolved. The CDR3 is made up of 12 amino acids. V lost 6 bases to trimming and J lost 1 base, with 7 bases between them. Germline V gene sequence: CDR1 FNHDT, CDR2 SITEND (reference sequence). CDR3 region: CASTAGNTEVFF. The sequenced CDR3 bases are TGTGCCAGCACCGCAGGAAACACA.

To note about this clone: The gene names given are mouse names. Read data end 4 residues before the CDR3 end; the end is taken from the germline J gene. V usage is TRBV13-3 and J usage is TRBJ2-7, with 8 bases that match TRBD2. The germline CDR1 and CDR2 sequences are NNHDY and SYVADS. The CDR3 has 12 amino acids. The CDR3 sequence: CASSWGAYEQYF. The DNA read from the CDR3 is TGTGCCAGCAGCTGGGGGGCTTAT.

This clone was observed a handful of times. The genes are named according to mouse. CDR3 DNA, as far as it was read: TGTGCTAGCAGTAGAGATATGGAGGGTAGGAGTGCAGAA. Protein product: CASSRDMEGRSAE. The complete CDR3 reads CASSRDMEGRSAETLYF. The chain joins TRBV17 to TRBJ2-3; D is ambiguous. Read sequence stops 4 residues before the CDR3 end, and the germline J gene provides the missing end. The germline CDR1 and CDR2 sequences are MNHDT and YYDKIL. The CDR3 has 17 amino acids. Trimming removed 0 bases from V and 0 bases from J, with 13 bases in between.

This clone was found many times. Gene names and germline match the mouse. The observed sequence ends 4 residues before the CDR3 terminus, with the missing tail filled in from the germline J gene. V and J are TRBV13-3 and TRBJ1-1, with TRBD1 identical over 9 bases. This CDR3 has 14 amino acids. Germline lookup yields CDR1 NNHDY and CDR2 SYVADS. The covered CDR3 bases are TGTGCCAGCAGGATGGGGGACAGGGAGGCA. Amino acid sequence: CASRMGDREA. The whole CDR3 sequence is CASRMGDREAEVFF.

In its sample, this clone was seen many times. The gene names given are mouse names. The CDR3 end lies 4 residues beyond the end of the read and is filled in from the germline J gene. The rearrangement links TRBV14 to TRBJ2-5; 7 nucleotides match TRBD1. This CDR3 spans 13 amino acids. Germline CDR1 is SGHDT and CDR2 is FRDEAV. This chain's CDR3 is CASSFDREDTQYF. The covered CDR3 bases are TGTGCCAGCAGTTTCGACAGGGAAGAC.

A word on this clone: Each gene name is a mouse one. The read falls 4 residues short of the CDR3 end, and the missing part is taken from the germline J gene. The chain recombines TRBV1 with TRBJ2-2; TRBD1 agrees at 8 bases. V lost 2 bases to trimming and J lost 4 bases; unmatched junction nucleotides: 6. Germline V lookup: CDR1 NSQYPW, CDR2 LRSPGD (reference sequence). This CDR3 has 16 amino acids. CDR3 protein: CTCSAFAGGTTGQLYF. Partial CDR3 DNA: TGCACCTGCAGTGCATTCGCAGGGGGCACCACCGGG.

This clone has just a few counts. Here the gene names and germline are mouse. The part of the CDR3 DNA that was read is TGTGCCAGCAGTGATAGGGGACAGGGTCCCGAA. It specifies CASSDRGQGPE. The CDR3, in full, reads CASSDRGQGPERLFF. The gene calls are TRBV13-3 and TRBJ1-4, with 9 positions matching TRBD1. Read data end 4 residues before the CDR3 end; the end is taken from the germline J gene. CDR3 length equals 15 residues. The V gene's germline CDR1 is NNHDY and CDR2 SYVADS.

As regards this clone: Gene names refer to mouse genes. The DNA ends 4 residues before the CDR3 does, and the rest of the CDR3 is filled in from the germline J gene. V gene TRBV13-3 combines with J gene TRBJ1-2; 7 bases fit TRBD1. The CDR3 contains 15 residues. Germline V lookup: CDR1 NNHDY, CDR2 SYVADS. The V and J ends lost 3 bases and 0 bases, in that order; junction bases with no gene match: 5. The part of the CDR3 DNA that was read is TGTGCCAGCAGTGCTAACAGGGGAGCAAACTCC. Protein: CASSANRGANS. The whole CDR3 region reads CASSANRGANSDYTF.